These 24 T cell receptor beta chains originate from one sample sequenced in a study of T cells in Graves' hyperthyroidism and ophthalmopathy. Researchers amplified the TCR beta CDR3 regions from RNA transcripts. The TCR CDR3 first-round RT-PCR relied on the HTBI primer set. TCRdb fed the multiplex PCR reads into MiXCR, producing one record per CDR3 protein. The sample shows 660,000 or so distinct CDR3 sequences, more than 20% of them seen only once. The sample taken for sequencing was blood. These receptors all come from a man aged 30-40 years with Graves' ophthalmopathy.

This clonotype was counted ten times or more. The V and J genes are TRBV28 and TRBJ2-5; D is undetermined. Trimming stripped 5 bases from V and 6 bases from J, with 16 bases between. Germline V lookup: CDR1 MDHEN, CDR2 SYDVKM. The CDR3 contains 14 residues. The CDR3 spells CASSLHLDQKTQYF. DNA for the CDR3: TGTGCCAGCAGTCTCCACTTAGACCAGAAGACCCAGTACTTC.

This clonotype occurred many times. J is TRBJ2-5 and V is TRBV6-1; D remains unclear. Germline assignment: CDR1 MNHNS and CDR2 SASEGT. The CDR3 contains 14 residues. The V end lost 7 bases, the J end lost 4 bases, and 16 bases lay between the germline ends. The CDR3: CASTLNPVTETQYF. In nucleotides, the CDR3 is TGTGCCAGCACCCTGAATCCGGTAACAGAGACCCAGTACTTC.

This clonotype was seen only a few times. The genes are TRBV4-1 and TRBJ1-1, with a possible D match to TRBD1 (5 bases). The CDR3 totals 14 residues. The V end was cut by 4 bases, the J end by 3 bases, with 12 bases between. From germline, CDR1 is MGHRA and CDR2 YSYEKL. This chain's CDR3 is CASSLDRAHTEAFF. The CDR3 region has the DNA TGCGCCAGCAGCCTAGACAGAGCCCACACTGAAGCTTTCTTT.

There are many counts of this clonotype. This sequence joins TRBV30 and TRBJ1-1, with a weak D call TRBD1 (5 bases). This CDR3 region has 15 residues. The ends were cut back, 0 bases at V and 5 bases at J, with 16 bases in the middle. Germline V gene sequence: CDR1 GTSNPN, CDR2 SVGIG (reference sequence). The CDR3 sequence: CAWSVLGQGRTEAFF. The CDR3 DNA follows: TGTGCCTGGAGTGTACTAGGGCAGGGCCGAACTGAAGCTTTCTTT. The whole variable domain, filled in from reference TRBV30 and TRBJ1-1, reads SQTIHQWPATLVQPVGSPLSLECTVEGTSNPNLYWYRQAAGRGLQLLFYSVGIGQISSEVPQNLSASRPQDRQFILSSKKLLLSDSGFYLCAWSVLGQGRTEAFFGQGTRLTVV.

This clonotype has only a few counts. The DNA of the CDR3 is TGTGCCAGCAGTGGGGAACAGGGCGGCCAGCATTTT. It is translated as CASSGEQGGQHF. The chain recombines TRBV6-1 with TRBJ1-5; a possible D gene is TRBD1 (6 bases). V lost 4 bases and J 12 bases, leaving 13 bases between the germline ends. From germline, CDR1 is MNHNS and CDR2 SASEGT. The CDR3 is made up of 12 amino acids.

The chain combines TRBV19 with TRBJ1-6; 8 nucleotides align to TRBD1. J gave up 10 bases and V 5 bases, and 7 bases lay outside the gene matches. Germline V gives CDR1 LNHDA, CDR2 SQIVND (reference sequence). The CDR3 length is 14 residues. The CDR3 is CASSLGQGQSPLHF. CDR3 nucleotides: TGTGCCAGTAGTCTCGGACAGGGCCAATCACCCCTCCACTTT. Full variable domain (rest looked up from reference TRBV19 and TRBJ1-6): DGGITQSPKYLFRKEGQNVTLSCEQNLNHDAMYWYRQDPGQGLRLIYYSQIVNDFQKGDIAEGYSVSREKKESFPLTVTSAQKNPTAFYLCASSLGQGQSPLHFGNGTRLTVT.

J is TRBJ2-2 and V is TRBV3-1; D unresolved. Trimming took off 8 bases at V and 5 bases at J, with 12 bases between the two ends. The CDR3 length is 13 residues. Germline V gives CDR1 LGHDT, CDR2 YNNKEL (reference sequence). The CDR3 DNA reads as TGTGCCAGCTTTAGTCTGCGGACCGGGGAGCTGTTTTTT. This translates into CASFSLRTGELFF.

This clonotype appeared many times. V usage is TRBV6-1 and J usage is TRBJ2-7; 9 bases match TRBD1. There are 16 residues in the CDR3. V lost 5 bases, J lost 3 bases, and 11 bases stayed unmatched. CDR1 and CDR2 (germline): MNHNS, SASEGT. CDR3 residues: CASSSPGQGIVYEQYF. As DNA, the CDR3 is TGTGCCAGCAGTTCTCCGGGACAGGGCATCGTCTACGAGCAGTACTTC.

This clonotype was seen ten or more times. At one end the junction does not follow the germline gene, possibly because of a read error. The gene calls are TRBV5-1 and TRBJ1-1, with D maybe TRBD1 (5 bases). The CDR3 has 14 residues. Germline CDR1 and CDR2: SGHRS and YFSETQ. The DNA for the CDR3 is TGTGCCAGCAGCTTGGGGGTTATGAACACTGAAGCTTTCTTT. Translating it yields CASSLGVMNTEAFF.

V usage is TRBV24-1 and J usage is TRBJ2-1; 14 positions agree with TRBD2. With V trimmed by 7 bases and J by 7 bases, 11 bases remained unmatched. This CDR3 contains 17 residues. The germline V gene has CDR1 KGHDR and CDR2 SFDVKD. The CDR3 protein is CATSFPGLAGAGNEQFF. The CDR3 bases are TGTGCCACCAGCTTCCCGGGACTAGCGGGAGCAGGGAATGAGCAGTTCTTC.

This clonotype was recorded a few times. J is TRBJ2-7 and V is TRBV11-2; a possible D gene is TRBD1 (6 bases). CDR3 length equals 15 residues. V was shortened by 6 bases and J by 5 bases, with 20 bases between the two germline ends. Germline CDR1 is SGHAT and CDR2 is FQNNGV. CDR3 in DNA: TGTGCCAGCAGTCAAACGACAGGCATCGGCCACGAGCAGTACTTC. Amino acids: CASSQTTGIGHEQYF.

This clonotype was observed a handful of times. The chain couples TRBV20-1 to TRBJ2-7; 7 bases line up with TRBD2. V lost 2 bases and J lost 4; bases outside the gene matches: 8. The V gene's germline CDR1 is DFQATT and CDR2 SNEGSKA (reference sequence). This CDR3 region has 14 residues. The CDR3 loop reads CSARSGRDIYEQYF. CDR3 DNA sequence: TGCAGTGCTAGATCTGGGAGGGATATATACGAGCAGTACTTC.

The chain combines TRBV7-9 with TRBJ1-4; D gene ambiguous. Germline CDR1 is SEHNR and CDR2 is FQNEAQ (reference sequence). The CDR3 is 12 residues long. Trimming pared 5 bases from V and 8 bases from J, leaving 9 bases between. The CDR3 region is CASSPTVEKLFF. The CDR3 DNA follows: TGTGCCAGCAGCCCCACGGTAGAAAAACTGTTTTTT.

The chain joins TRBV27 to TRBJ2-3, with 9 nucleotides matching TRBD2. J was trimmed by 6 bases and V by 7 bases; bases with no gene match: 11. Germline V lookup: CDR1 MNHEY, CDR2 SMNVEV (reference sequence). This CDR3 comprises 15 residues. CDR3 nucleotide sequence: TGTGCCAGCACCAAAGGAGGAAGCGGGAGGGATACGCAGTATTTT. Protein sequence: CASTKGGSGRDTQYF.

This clonotype was observed many times. This chain links TRBV5-1 with TRBJ2-3; 7 bases fit TRBD1. Trimming cost V 3 bases and J 2 bases; bases outside gene matches: 3. Germline values: CDR1 SGHRS, CDR2 YFSETQ. The CDR3 loop spans 14 amino acids. CDR3 in amino acids: CASSSGQDTDTQYF. The CDR3 region has the DNA TGCGCCAGCAGCTCAGGACAGGACACAGATACGCAGTATTTT. Supplemented by reference TRBV5-1 and TRBJ2-3, the full variable domain reads KAGVTQTPRYLIKTRGQQVTLSCSPISGHRSVSWYQQTPGQGLQFLFEYFSETQRNKGNFPGRFSGRQFSNSRSEMNVSTLELGDSALYLCASSSGQDTDTQYFGPGTRLTVL.

J is TRBJ2-5 and V is TRBV6-1; D perhaps matches TRBD1 (6 bases). The CDR3 runs 15 residues. The V end was cut by 6 bases, the J end by 2 bases, with 16 bases between. Germline assignment: CDR1 MNHNS and CDR2 SASEGT. The CDR3 is CASRDTQGPQETQYF. The CDR3 DNA reads TGTGCCAGCAGAGATACACAGGGCCCTCAAGAGACCCAGTACTTC.

The chain employs TRBV12-3 or TRBV12-4 and TRBJ2-7; D may be TRBD2 (5 bases). This CDR3 contains 14 residues. V dropped 5 bases and J dropped 0 bases, with 11 bases sitting between them. CDR3 residues: CASSNLGSSYEQYF. The CDR3 DNA reads as TGTGCCAGCAGTAATTTAGGGAGCTCCTACGAGCAGTACTTC.

Ten or more counts support this clonotype. The chain has TRBV28 and TRBJ2-5; unclear D gene. Deletions cut 3 bases from V and 1 base from J, with 9 bases between. The CDR3 runs 14 residues. Germline values: CDR1 MDHEN, CDR2 SYDVKM. Written as DNA, the CDR3 is TGTGCCAGCAGTTTCTGGGGAACCCAAGAGACCCAGTACTTC. Translated: CASSFWGTQETQYF. Combining the CDR3 with reference TRBV28 and TRBJ2-5 gives the whole variable domain DVKVTQSSRYLVKRTGEKVFLECVQDMDHENMFWYRQDPGLGLRLIYFSYDVKMKEKGDIPEGYSVSREKKERFSLILESASTNQTSMYLCASSFWGTQETQYFGPGTRLLVL.

This clonotype was found a few times. The V call is TRBV12-3 or TRBV12-4, the J call TRBJ2-1; TRBD1 might be the D (6 bases). Trimming left V 6 bases short and J 11 bases short, with 14 bases between. This CDR3 has 12 amino acids. This CDR3 reads CASSLWTAQQFF. CDR3 sequence (DNA): TGTGCCAGCAGCCTCTGGACAGCTCAGCAGTTCTTC.

This clonotype showed up many times. The rearrangement uses TRBV27 and TRBJ2-2; D possibly corresponds to TRBD1 (5 bases). The CDR3 loop spans 14 amino acids. CDR1 is MNHEY and CDR2 is SMNVEV in the germline V gene (reference sequence). The V and J ends lost 6 bases and 1 base respectively, with 9 bases between them. The CDR3 nucleotides are TGTGCCAGCAGGCCAGGACAGAACACCGGGGAGCTGTTTTTT. Translated, it gives CASRPGQNTGELFF.

The chain employs TRBV20-1 and TRBJ1-2, with 7 nucleotides matching TRBD1. CDR1 and CDR2 from the germline V gene are DFQATT and SNEGSKA (reference sequence). The J segment lost 5 bases and the V segment lost 4 bases, leaving 10 bases of the junction unmatched. The CDR3 extends over 14 amino acids. The CDR3 region has the DNA TGCAGTGCTAATACTCTTGGACAGGAGTATGGCTACACCTTC. It specifies CSANTLGQEYGYTF.

This clonotype has ten or more counts. The V and J genes are TRBV2 and TRBJ2-7; 7 bases fit TRBD1. J lost 1 base, V lost 3 bases, and 3 bases had no gene match. Germline CDR1 is SNHLY and CDR2 is FYNNEI. The CDR3 is 14 residues long. CDR3 DNA sequence: TGTGCCAGCAGTGACGGGACAGCGTCCTACGAGCAGTACTTC. Protein: CASSDGTASYEQYF. The variable domain in full, completed from reference TRBV2 and TRBJ2-7, reads EPEVTQTPSHQVTQMGQEVILRCVPISNHLYFYWYRQILGQKVEFLVSFYNNEISEKSEIFDDQFSVERPDGSNFTLKIRSTKLEDSAMYFCASSDGTASYEQYFGPGTRLTVT.

This clonotype has just a few counts. This chain links TRBV6-1 with TRBJ2-5; D ambiguous. V was pared by 8 bases and J by 0 bases, with 10 bases between. There are 13 residues in the CDR3. Looked up from germline, CDR1 is MNHNS and CDR2 is SASEGT. The CDR3 spells CASLMVNQETQYF. The CDR3 coding sequence is TGTGCCAGCCTGATGGTGAACCAAGAGACCCAGTACTTC.

This clonotype was observed a handful of times. This chain connects TRBV5-4 to TRBJ2-7; TRBD2 is a possible D gene (7 bases). This CDR3 has 14 amino acids. V was trimmed by 2 bases and J by 6 bases, leaving 15 bases between them. CDR1 and CDR2 (germline): SGHNT, YYREEE (reference sequence). The CDR3 nucleotides read TGTGCCAGCAGCTTCCGGCGGGGGCCCGTCGAGCAGTACTTC. It specifies CASSFRRGPVEQYF.